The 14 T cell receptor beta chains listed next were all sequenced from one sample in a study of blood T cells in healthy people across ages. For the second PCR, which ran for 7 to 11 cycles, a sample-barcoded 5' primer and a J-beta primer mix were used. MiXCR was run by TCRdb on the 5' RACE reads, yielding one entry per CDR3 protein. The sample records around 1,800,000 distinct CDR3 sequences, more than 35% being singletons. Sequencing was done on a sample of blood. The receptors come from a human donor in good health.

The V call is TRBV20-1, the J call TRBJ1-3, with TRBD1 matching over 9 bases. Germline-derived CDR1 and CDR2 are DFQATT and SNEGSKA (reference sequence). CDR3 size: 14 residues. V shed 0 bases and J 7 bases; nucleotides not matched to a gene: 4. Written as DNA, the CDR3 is TGCAGTGCTAGAGAAGGGACAGGGCGGAACACCATATATTTT. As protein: CSAREGTGRNTIYF.

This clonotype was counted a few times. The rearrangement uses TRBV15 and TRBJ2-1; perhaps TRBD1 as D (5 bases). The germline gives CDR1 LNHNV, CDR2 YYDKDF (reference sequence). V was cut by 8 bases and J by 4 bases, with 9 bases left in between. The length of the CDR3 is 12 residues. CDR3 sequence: CATVGLYNEQFF. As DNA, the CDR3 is TGTGCCACCGTGGGGCTTTACAATGAGCAGTTCTTC.

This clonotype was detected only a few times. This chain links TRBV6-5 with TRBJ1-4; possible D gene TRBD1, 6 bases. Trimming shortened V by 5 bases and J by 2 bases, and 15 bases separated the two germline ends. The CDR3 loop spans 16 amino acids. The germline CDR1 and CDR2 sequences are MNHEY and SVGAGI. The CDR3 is CASSRTLQGTNEKLFF. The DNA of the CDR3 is TGTGCCAGCAGTCGCACCCTACAGGGCACTAATGAAAAACTGTTTTTT.

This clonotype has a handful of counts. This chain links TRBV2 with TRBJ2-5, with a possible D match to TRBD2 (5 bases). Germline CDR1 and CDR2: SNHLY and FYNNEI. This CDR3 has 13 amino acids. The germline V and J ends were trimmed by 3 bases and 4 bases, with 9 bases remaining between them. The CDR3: CASSDLAGETQYF. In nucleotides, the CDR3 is TGTGCCAGCAGTGATCTAGCAGGAGAGACCCAGTACTTC.

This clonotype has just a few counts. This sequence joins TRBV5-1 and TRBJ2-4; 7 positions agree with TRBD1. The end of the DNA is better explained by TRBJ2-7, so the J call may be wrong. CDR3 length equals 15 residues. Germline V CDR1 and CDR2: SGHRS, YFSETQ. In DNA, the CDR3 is TGCGCCAGCAGCTTGGACTGGACAGGCCAATTCGAGCAGTACTTC. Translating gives CASSLDWTGQFEQYF.

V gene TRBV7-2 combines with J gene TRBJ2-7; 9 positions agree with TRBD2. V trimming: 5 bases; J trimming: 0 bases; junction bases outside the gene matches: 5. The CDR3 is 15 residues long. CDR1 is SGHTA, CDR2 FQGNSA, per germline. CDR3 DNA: TGTGCCAGCAGCGCTAGCGGGGTATCCTCCTACGAGCAGTACTTC. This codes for CASSASGVSSYEQYF. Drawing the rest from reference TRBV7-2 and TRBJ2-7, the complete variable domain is GAGVSQSPSNKVTEKGKDVELRCDPISGHTALYWYRQSLGQGLEFLIYFQGNSAPDKSGLPSDRFSAERTGGSVSTLTIQRTQQEDSAVYLCASSASGVSSYEQYFGPGTRLTVT.

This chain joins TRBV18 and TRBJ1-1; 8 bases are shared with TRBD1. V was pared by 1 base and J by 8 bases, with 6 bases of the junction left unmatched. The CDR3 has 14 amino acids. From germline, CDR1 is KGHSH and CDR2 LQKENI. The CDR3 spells CASSPQQGDIEAFF. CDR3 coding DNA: TGTGCCAGCTCACCACAACAGGGGGATATCGAAGCTTTCTTT.

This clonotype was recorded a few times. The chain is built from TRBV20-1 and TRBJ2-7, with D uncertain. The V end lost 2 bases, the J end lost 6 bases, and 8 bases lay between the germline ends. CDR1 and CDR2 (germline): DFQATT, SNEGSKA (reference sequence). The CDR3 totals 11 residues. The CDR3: CSARISTEQYF. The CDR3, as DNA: TGCAGTGCTAGAATCTCCACCGAGCAGTACTTC.

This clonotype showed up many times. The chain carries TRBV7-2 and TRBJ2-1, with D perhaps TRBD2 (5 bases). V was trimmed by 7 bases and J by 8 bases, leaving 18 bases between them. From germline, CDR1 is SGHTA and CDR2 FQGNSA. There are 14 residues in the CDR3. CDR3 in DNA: TGTGCCAGCATCAGGACGGTGCTTAGCGATGAGCAGTTCTTC. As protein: CASIRTVLSDEQFF. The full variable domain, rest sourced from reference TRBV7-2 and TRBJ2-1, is GAGVSQSPSNKVTEKGKDVELRCDPISGHTALYWYRQSLGQGLEFLIYFQGNSAPDKSGLPSDRFSAERTGGSVSTLTIQRTQQEDSAVYLCASIRTVLSDEQFFGPGTRLTVL.

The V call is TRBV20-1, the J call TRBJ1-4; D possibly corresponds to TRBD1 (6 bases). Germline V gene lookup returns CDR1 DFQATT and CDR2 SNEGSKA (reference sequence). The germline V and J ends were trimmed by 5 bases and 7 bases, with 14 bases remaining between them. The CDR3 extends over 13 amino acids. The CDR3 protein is CSAYDRRGEKLFF. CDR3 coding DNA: TGCAGTGCTTATGACAGGAGGGGTGAAAAACTGTTTTTT.

DNA of the CDR3: TGCGCCAGCAGCCAAGATAGGCACAATTCCTTCACAGATACGCAGTATTTT. As protein: CASSQDRHNSFTDTQYF. The chain uses TRBV4-3 and TRBJ2-3; the D is unclear. Per germline, CDR1 LGHNA and CDR2 YSLEER. Trimming stripped 0 bases from V and 2 bases from J, with 15 bases between. This CDR3 contains 17 residues.

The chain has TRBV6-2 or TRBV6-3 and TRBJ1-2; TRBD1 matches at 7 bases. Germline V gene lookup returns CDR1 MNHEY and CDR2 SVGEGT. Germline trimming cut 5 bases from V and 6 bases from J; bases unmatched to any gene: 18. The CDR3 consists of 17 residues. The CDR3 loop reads CASSRPLDRAGMDGYTF. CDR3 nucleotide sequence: TGTGCCAGCAGTAGACCCCTTGACAGGGCCGGTATGGATGGCTACACCTTC.

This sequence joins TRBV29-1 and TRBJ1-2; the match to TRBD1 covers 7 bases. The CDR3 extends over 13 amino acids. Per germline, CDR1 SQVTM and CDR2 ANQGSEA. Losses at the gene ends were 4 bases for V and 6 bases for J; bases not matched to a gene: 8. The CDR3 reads CSVASAGGDGYTF. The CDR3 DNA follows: TGCAGCGTTGCTTCTGCAGGGGGAGATGGCTACACCTTC.

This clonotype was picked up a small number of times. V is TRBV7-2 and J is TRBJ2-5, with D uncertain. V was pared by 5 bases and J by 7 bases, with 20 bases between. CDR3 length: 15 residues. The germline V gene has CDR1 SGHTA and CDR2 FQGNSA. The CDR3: CASSPEITSPWTQYF. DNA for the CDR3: TGTGCCAGCAGCCCCGAGATCACGTCTCCCTGGACCCAGTACTTC.